This T cell receptor (beta chain) appears in the sequencing data of a study of OX40 agonist ivuxolimab in advanced cancers. Across the study: Those treated in dose escalation had hepatocellular carcinoma, melanoma, renal cell cancer or head and neck cancer. From about 23 to 85 years was the age range, with a mean of around 54 years, and over 70% were male.

This clone appeared a single time. CDR1 is LNHNV, CDR2 YYDKDF, per germline (reference sequence). Trimming cost V 0 bases and J 7 bases, with 12 bases left between them. The CDR3 is made up of 14 amino acids. Profiled with immunoSEQ multiplex PCR; TCRdb holds only in-frame clones, not every one. The sample records about 79,000 clones, more than 80% being singletons. V usage is TRBV15 and J usage is TRBJ1-1; D gene ambiguous. Specimen: CD4+ or CD8+ T cells sorted from blood, collected in a trial of the OX40 agonist ivuxolimab. The sequence was collected from an adult with an advanced solid tumor such as melanoma, head and neck, liver or kidney cancer. The CDR3 is CATSRDSAGNEAFF. In DNA form, the CDR3 reads TGTGCCACCAGCAGAGATTCTGCGGGTAATGAAGCTTTCTTT. Filled out from reference TRBV15 and TRBJ1-1, the complete variable domain reads DAMVIQNPRYQVTQFGKPVTLSCSQTLNHNVMYWYQQKSSQAPKLLFHYYDKDFNNEADTPDNFQSRRPNTSFCFLDIRSPGLGDTAMYLCATSRDSAGNEAFFGQGTRLTVV.